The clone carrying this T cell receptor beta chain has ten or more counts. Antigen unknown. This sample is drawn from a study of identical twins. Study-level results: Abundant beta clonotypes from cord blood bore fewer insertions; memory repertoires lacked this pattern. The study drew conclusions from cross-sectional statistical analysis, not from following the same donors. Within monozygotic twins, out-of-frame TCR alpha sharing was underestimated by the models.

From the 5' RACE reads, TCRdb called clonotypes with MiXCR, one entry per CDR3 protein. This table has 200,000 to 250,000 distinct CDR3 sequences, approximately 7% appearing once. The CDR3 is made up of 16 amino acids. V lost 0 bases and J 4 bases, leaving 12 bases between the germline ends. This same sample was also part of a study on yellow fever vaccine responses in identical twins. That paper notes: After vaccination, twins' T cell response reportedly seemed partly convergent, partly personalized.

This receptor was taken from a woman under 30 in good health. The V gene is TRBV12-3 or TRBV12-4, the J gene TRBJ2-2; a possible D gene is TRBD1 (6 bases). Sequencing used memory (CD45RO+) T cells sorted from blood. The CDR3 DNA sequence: TGTGCCAGCAGTTTAGCGCCAACAGGGTTCACCGGGGAGCTGTTTTTT. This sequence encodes CASSLAPTGFTGELFF.